This TCR beta chain was found in a study of cytomegalovirus exposure and HLA in healthy donors. Background on the study: Some 180 million T cells yielded 117 million unique TCR beta sequences in earlier analysis.

When sampled, the donors appeared nominally healthy, though they likely had unrecorded immune exposures. PCR was performed using 60 Vbeta and 13 Jbeta primers. Sequencing was performed with immunoSEQ multiplex PCR; in TCRdb, only in-frame clones are kept and a portion is missing. The data hold around 150,000 clones, with roughly 74% observed a single time. General study points: The study flagged about 160 TCR beta chains as cytomegalovirus-associated. Per a prior analysis, the majority of TCR beta V segments were productive roughly 87% or roughly 30% of the time.

Comment on this clone: Its antigen is as yet unknown.

The CDR3 sequence is 14 residues long. Looked up from germline, CDR1 is SEHNR and CDR2 is FQNEAQ (reference sequence). Trimming removed 2 bases from V and 6 bases from J, with 11 bases in between. Sample: PBMCs. The TCR comes from a male donor in good health and CMV-seronegative. The chain employs TRBV7-9 and TRBJ2-1, with D possibly being TRBD1 (5 bases). CDR3 protein: CASSLNGAANEQFF. In nucleotides, the CDR3 is TGTGCCAGCAGCTTAAATGGGGCGGCCAATGAGCAGTTCTTC.